This entry concerns a single T cell receptor (beta chain). What it binds is not known. These data are taken from a study of cytomegalovirus exposure and HLA in healthy donors. Findings and caveats of the study: Specificity for CMV antigens was confirmed in vitro for three of the CMV-associated chains.

Produced via immunoSEQ multiplex PCR; TCRdb's table is partial and in-frame only. This table has more than 250,000 clones, more than 80% appearing once. The germline V and J ends were trimmed by 0 bases and 2 bases, with 11 bases remaining between them. Per the germline V gene, CDR1 is LGHNA and CDR2 is YSLEER. The CDR3 has 15 residues. The J gene is TRBJ2-7, the V gene TRBV4-3, with D perhaps matching TRBD2 (5 bases). The sequenced material came from PBMCs. The TCR originated in a young woman in good health and CMV-seronegative. The CDR3 protein is CASSQDRGRAYEQYF. CDR3 nucleotides: TGCGCCAGCAGCCAAGATCGGGGTCGGGCCTACGAGCAGTACTTC.